Detailed here is one T cell receptor (beta chain). Its antigen is not identified. This CDR3 is 16 amino acids long. CDR1 and CDR2 (germline): MDHEN, SYDVKM. V trimming: 4 bases; J trimming: 10 bases; junction bases outside the gene matches: 11. PCR amplification relied on 60 Vbeta primers (plus 13 Jbeta primers). Here immunoSEQ multiplex PCR was the method, and the copy in TCRdb shows in-frame clones only, minus some. The table shows about 120,000 clones, with about 75% occurring only once. This entry belongs to a study of cytomegalovirus exposure and HLA in healthy donors. Study outcomes and limitations: TCR beta V- and J-gene trimming was later associated with a missense DCLRE1C variant.

The sample comprised PBMCs. The chain is built from TRBV28 and TRBJ2-1, with 12 bases that match TRBD2. This receptor was identified in a woman between 40 and 50 years old in good health and CMV-seropositive. CDR3: CASSYGSTSGSREQFF. The CDR3 DNA follows: TGTGCCAGCAGTTATGGGTCGACTAGCGGGAGTCGAGAGCAGTTCTTC.